The sequence of this T cell receptor beta chain was determined in a study of cytotoxic CD8 clonotypes in ibrutinib-treated CLL. Study-level findings and limits: Having risen at ibrutinib response, clonality had fallen back toward baseline by progression.

The germline V and J ends were trimmed by 4 bases and 1 base, with 7 bases remaining between them. CDR1 is ENHRY, CDR2 SYGVKD, per germline. This CDR3 region has 13 residues. Target depth was 1 in 200,000 to 1 in 1 million T cells, about 10x per clonotype. Measured with immunoSEQ multiplex PCR; TCRdb has only the in-frame clones, and not every one. The profile shows about 26,000 clones, 75% to 85% of them singletons. Regarding this clone: What it binds is unknown.

This rearrangement joins TRBV10-3 to TRBJ1-2; D gene uncertain. This clonotype was sampled from a human donor with chronic lymphocytic leukemia. This material consisted of PBMCs, taken after 24 months of ibrutinib treatment. This CDR3 is CAISGLINYGYTF. CDR3 nucleotides: TGTGCCATCAGTGGGCTGATTAACTATGGCTACACCTTC.